This T cell receptor (beta chain) was sequenced in a study of early T cells in non-severe SARS-CoV-2 infection. Overall study: Unsorted whole-blood RNA was sequenced in bulk, leaving chains unpaired. Overall study findings and caveats: VDJdb matching, biased toward anti-spike CD8 responses, missed private and CD4 specificities.

The CDR3 runs 14 residues. CDR1 is DFQATT, CDR2 SNEGSKA, per germline (reference sequence). V was pared by 5 bases and J by 7 bases, with 9 bases of the junction left unmatched. With regard to this clonotype: Antigen unknown.

Molecules of cDNA were individually given unique molecular identifiers that were attached to them. TCRdb ran MiXCR on the 5' RACE reads and lists one entry per CDR3 protein. This table holds 80,000 to 95,000 distinct CDR3 sequences, 15% to 20% found once. This TCR was sampled from an adult who was a healthcare worker with PCR-confirmed SARS-CoV-2 infection or an uninfected control (not recorded which). Material: whole blood, obtained at baseline. The chain is built from TRBV20-1 and TRBJ2-7; 12 bases line up with TRBD2. CDR3 DNA: TGCAGTGCTGGCCCGACTAGCGGGAGTATGGAGCAGTACTTC. This codes for CSAGPTSGSMEQYF.